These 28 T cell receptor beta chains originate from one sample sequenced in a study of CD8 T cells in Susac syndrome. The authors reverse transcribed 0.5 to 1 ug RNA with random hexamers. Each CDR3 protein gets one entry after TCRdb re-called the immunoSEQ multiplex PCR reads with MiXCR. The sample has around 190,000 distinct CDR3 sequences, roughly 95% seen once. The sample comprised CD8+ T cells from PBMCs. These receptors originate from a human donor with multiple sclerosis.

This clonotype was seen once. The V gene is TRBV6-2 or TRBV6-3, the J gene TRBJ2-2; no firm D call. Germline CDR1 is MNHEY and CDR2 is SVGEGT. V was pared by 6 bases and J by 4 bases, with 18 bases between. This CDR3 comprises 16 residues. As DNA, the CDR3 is TGTGCCAGCAGACTGACACCACTGAAGGGCACCGGGGAGCTGTTTTTT. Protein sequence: CASRLTPLKGTGELFF.

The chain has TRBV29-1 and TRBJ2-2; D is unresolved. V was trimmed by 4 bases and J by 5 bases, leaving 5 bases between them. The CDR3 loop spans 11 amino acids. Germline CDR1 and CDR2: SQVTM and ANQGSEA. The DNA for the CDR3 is TGCAGCGTTGTAGTGACCGGGGAGCTGTTTTTT. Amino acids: CSVVVTGELFF.

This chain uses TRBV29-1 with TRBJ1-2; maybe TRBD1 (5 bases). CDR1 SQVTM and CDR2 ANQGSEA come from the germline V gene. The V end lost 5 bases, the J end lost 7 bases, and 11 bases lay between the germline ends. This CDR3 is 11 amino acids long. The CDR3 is CSVSRASGYTF. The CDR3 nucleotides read TGCAGCGTTTCCAGGGCTAGTGGCTACACCTTC.

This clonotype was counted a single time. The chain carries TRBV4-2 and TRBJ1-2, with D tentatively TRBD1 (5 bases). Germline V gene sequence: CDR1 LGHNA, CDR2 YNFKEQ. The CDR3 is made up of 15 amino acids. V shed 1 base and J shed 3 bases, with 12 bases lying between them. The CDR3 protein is CASSQGRGTYYGYTF. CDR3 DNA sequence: TGTGCCAGCAGCCAAGGTCGGGGGACCTACTATGGCTACACCTTC.

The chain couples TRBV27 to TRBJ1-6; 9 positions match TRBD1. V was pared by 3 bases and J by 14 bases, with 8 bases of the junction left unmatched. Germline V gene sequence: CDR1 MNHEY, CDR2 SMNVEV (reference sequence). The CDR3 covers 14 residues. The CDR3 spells CASSFTGGPLSLHF. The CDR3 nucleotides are TGTGCCAGCAGTTTCACAGGGGGCCCCTTATCCCTCCACTTT.

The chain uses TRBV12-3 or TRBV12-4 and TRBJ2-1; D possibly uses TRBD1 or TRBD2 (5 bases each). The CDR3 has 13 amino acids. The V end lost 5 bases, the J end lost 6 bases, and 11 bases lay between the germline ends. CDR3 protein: CASSQGRGNEQFF. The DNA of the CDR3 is TGTGCCAGCAGTCAGGGTCGGGGCAATGAGCAGTTCTTC.

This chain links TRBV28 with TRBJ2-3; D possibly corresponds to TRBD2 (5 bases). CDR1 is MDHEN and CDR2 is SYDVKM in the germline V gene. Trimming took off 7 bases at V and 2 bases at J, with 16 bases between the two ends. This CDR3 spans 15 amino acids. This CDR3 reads CASNLIRDPTDTQYF. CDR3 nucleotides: TGTGCCAGCAACCTAATCCGGGATCCCACAGATACGCAGTATTTT.

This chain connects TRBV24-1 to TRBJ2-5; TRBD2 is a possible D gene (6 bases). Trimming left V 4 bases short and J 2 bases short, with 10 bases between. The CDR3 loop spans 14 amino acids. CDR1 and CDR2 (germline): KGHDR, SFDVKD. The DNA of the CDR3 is TGTGCCACCAGTGAATCGGGAGAGCAAGAGACCCAGTACTTC. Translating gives CATSESGEQETQYF.

In DNA, the CDR3 is TGTGCCACCAGCAGAGGGGGGGTTTCGCCCCTCCACTTT. It specifies CATSRGGVSPLHF. The chain recombines TRBV15 with TRBJ1-6; D is perhaps TRBD1 (5 bases). The CDR3 sequence is 13 residues long. V lost 1 base, J lost 13 bases, and 11 bases lay in between. CDR1 is LNHNV and CDR2 is YYDKDF in the germline V gene (reference sequence).

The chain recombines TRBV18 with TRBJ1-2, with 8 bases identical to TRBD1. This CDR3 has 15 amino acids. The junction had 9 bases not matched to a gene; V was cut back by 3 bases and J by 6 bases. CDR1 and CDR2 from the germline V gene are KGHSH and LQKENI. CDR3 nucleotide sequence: TGTGCCAGCTCACCCCCGGTGCAGGGGGCGAATGGCTACACCTTC. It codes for CASSPPVQGANGYTF.

CDR3: CSVEITGDYEQYF. CDR3 nucleotide sequence: TGCAGCGTTGAAATCACAGGGGACTACGAGCAGTACTTC. The V and J genes are TRBV29-1 and TRBJ2-7; TRBD1 matches at 7 bases. This CDR3 is built from 13 residues. Per germline, CDR1 SQVTM and CDR2 ANQGSEA. Trimming took 2 bases from V and 3 from J; bases not matched to a gene: 4.

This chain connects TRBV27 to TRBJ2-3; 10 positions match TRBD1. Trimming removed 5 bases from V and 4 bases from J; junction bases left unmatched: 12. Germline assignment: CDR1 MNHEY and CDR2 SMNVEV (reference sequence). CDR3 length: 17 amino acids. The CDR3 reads CASSRRPGQGPADTQYF. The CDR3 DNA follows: TGTGCCAGCAGTCGGCGCCCGGGACAGGGGCCCGCAGATACGCAGTATTTT.

As DNA, the CDR3 is TGTGCCAGCAGGACCGGGACGGTGGCTTTCTTT. It translates to CASRTGTVAFF. The rearrangement links TRBV12-3 or TRBV12-4 to TRBJ1-1; tentatively, D is TRBD1 (5 bases). The CDR3 spans 11 residues. V lost 6 bases and J 11 bases, leaving 13 bases between the germline ends.

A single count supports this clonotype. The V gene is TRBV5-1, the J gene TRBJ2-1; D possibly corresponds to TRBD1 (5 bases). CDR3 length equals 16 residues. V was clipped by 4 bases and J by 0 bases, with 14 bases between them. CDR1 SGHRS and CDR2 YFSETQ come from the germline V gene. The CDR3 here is CASSNRTRHSYNEQFF. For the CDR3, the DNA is TGCGCCAGCAGCAATCGGACAAGACACTCCTACAATGAGCAGTTCTTC.

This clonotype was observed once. The CDR3 sequence is CASSQTGFTDFSNTGELFF. CDR3 in DNA: TGTGCCAGCAGCCAGACAGGTTTTACAGATTTCTCGAACACCGGGGAGCTGTTTTTT. J is TRBJ2-2 and V is TRBV7-9, with D perhaps matching TRBD1 (6 bases). The CDR3 has 19 amino acids. CDR1 SEHNR and CDR2 FQNEAQ come from the germline V gene (reference sequence). Trimming pared 5 bases from V and 0 bases from J, leaving 22 bases between.

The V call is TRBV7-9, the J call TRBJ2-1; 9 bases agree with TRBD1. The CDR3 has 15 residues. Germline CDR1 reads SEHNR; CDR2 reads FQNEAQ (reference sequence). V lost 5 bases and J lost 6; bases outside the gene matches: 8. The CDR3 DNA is TGTGCCAGCAGCGGCCGGGACAGGGATGGCAATGAGCAGTTCTTC. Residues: CASSGRDRDGNEQFF.

CDR3 sequence reads: CPLAGNSGANVLTF. CDR3 bases: TGTCCGCTAGCGGGTAACTCTGGGGCCAACGTCCTGACTTTC. The rearrangement uses TRBV27 and TRBJ2-6; 8 bases agree with TRBD2. The CDR3 length is 14 residues. Per germline, CDR1 MNHEY and CDR2 SMNVEV (reference sequence).

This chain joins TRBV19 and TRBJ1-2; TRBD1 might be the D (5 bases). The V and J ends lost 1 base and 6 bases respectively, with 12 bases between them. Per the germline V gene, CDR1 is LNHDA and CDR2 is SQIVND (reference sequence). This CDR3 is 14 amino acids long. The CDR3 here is CASSIGMTANGYTF. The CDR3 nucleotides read TGTGCCAGTAGTATAGGGATGACAGCGAATGGCTACACCTTC.

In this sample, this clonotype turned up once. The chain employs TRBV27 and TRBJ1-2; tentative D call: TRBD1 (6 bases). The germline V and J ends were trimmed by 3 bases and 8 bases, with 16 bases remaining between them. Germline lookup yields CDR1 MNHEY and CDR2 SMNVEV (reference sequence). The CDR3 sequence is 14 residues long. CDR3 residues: CASSFQGNLSGYTF. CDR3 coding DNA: TGTGCCAGCAGTTTTCAGGGGAATCTTTCGGGCTACACCTTC.

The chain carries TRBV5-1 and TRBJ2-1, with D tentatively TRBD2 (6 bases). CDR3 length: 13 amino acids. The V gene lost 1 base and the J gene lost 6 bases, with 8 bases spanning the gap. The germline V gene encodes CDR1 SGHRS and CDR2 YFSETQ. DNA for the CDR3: TGCGCCAGCAGCTTGACTAGCAGCAATGAGCAGTTCTTC. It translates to CASSLTSSNEQFF. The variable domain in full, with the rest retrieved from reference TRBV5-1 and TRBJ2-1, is KAGVTQTPRYLIKTRGQQVTLSCSPISGHRSVSWYQQTPGQGLQFLFEYFSETQRNKGNFPGRFSGRQFSNSRSEMNVSTLELGDSALYLCASSLTSSNEQFFGPGTRLTVL.

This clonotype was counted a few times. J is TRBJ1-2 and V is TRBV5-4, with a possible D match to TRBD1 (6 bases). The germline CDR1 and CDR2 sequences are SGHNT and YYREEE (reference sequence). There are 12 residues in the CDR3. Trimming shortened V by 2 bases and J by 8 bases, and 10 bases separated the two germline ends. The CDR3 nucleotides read TGTGCCAGCAGCTTACAGGGCAGAGGCTACACCTTC. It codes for CASSLQGRGYTF.

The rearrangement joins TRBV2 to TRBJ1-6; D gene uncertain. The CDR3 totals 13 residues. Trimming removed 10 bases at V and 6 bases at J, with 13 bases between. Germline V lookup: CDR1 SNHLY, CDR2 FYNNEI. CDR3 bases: TGTGCCACGAAGCCGAGTGGTAATTCACCCCTCCACTTT. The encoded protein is CATKPSGNSPLHF. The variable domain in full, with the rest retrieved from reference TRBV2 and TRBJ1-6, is EPEVTQTPSHQVTQMGQEVILRCVPISNHLYFYWYRQILGQKVEFLVSFYNNEISEKSEIFDDQFSVERPDGSNFTLKIRSTKLEDSAMYFCATKPSGNSPLHFGNGTRLTVT.

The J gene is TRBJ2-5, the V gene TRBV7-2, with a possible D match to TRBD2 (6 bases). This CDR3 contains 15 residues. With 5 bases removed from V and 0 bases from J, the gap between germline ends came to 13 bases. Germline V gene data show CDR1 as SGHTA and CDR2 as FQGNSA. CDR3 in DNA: TGTGCCAGCAGCCCGGGACTCCTGTACCAAGAGACCCAGTACTTC. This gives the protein CASSPGLLYQETQYF.

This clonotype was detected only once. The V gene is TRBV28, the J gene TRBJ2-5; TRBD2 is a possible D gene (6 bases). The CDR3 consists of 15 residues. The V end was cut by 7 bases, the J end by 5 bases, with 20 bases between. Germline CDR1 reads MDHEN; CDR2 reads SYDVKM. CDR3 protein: CASTLSRGGGETQYF. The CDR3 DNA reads TGTGCCAGCACCCTAAGTCGGGGAGGTGGCGAGACCCAGTACTTC.

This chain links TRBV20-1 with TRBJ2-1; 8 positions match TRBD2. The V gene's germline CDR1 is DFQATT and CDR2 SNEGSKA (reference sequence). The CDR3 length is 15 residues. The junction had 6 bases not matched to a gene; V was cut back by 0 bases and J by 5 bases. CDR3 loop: CSARDRGGINNEQFF. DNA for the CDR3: TGCAGTGCTAGAGATCGGGGGGGAATTAACAATGAGCAGTTCTTC.

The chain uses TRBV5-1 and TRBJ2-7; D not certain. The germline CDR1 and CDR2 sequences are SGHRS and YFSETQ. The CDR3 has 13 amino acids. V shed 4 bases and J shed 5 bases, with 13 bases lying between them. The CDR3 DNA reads TGCGCCAGCAGCCCCATTAGACGTGACGAGCAGTACTTC. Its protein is CASSPIRRDEQYF.

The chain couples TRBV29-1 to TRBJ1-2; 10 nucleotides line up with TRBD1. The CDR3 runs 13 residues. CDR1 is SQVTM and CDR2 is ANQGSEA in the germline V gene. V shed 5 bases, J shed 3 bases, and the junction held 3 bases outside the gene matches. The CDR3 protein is CSVPGQGDYGYTF. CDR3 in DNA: TGCAGCGTTCCCGGACAGGGGGACTATGGCTACACCTTC. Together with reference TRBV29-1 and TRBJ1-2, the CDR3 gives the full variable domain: SAVISQKPSRDICQRGTSLTIQCQVDSQVTMMFWYRQQPGQSLTLIATANQGSEATYESGFVIDKFPISRPNLTFSTLTVSNMSPEDSSIYLCSVPGQGDYGYTFGSGTRLTVV.

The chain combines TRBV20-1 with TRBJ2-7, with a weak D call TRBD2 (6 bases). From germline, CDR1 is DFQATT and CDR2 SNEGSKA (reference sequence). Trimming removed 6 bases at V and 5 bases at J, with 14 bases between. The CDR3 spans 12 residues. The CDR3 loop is CSAPGDRDEQYF. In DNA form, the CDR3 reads TGCAGTGCCCCGGGGGACCGGGACGAGCAGTACTTC.